This T cell receptor beta chain was retrieved from a study of graft-versus-host responses after intestinal transplantation. Across the whole study: Grafts were multivisceral, liver-intestinal, or isolated intestinal.

Study observations and caveats: GvH clones detected in recipient marrow included some appearing first in ileum or blood. Early after transplant, HvG declines were associated with peak levels of circulating GvH clones.

The ends were cut back, 1 base at V and 3 bases at J, with 13 bases in the middle. Germline V gene data show CDR1 as MGHRA and CDR2 as YSYEKL. The CDR3 length is 15 residues. Some clones are missing from TCRdb's copy, which holds only in-frame ones; the method was immunoSEQ multiplex PCR. The data show 90,000 to 130,000 clones, 93% seen once. Comments on this clone: The antigen is not known.

Sequencing was performed on unstimulated CD8+ T cells sorted from spleen or lymph node cells, taken before transplant. The gene calls are TRBV4-1 and TRBJ2-7, with D perhaps given as TRBD1 or TRBD2 (5 bases each). The clonotype comes from a human donor who was the organ donor for an intestinal transplant. The CDR3 nucleotides read TGCGCCAGCAGCCAAGGGGGGTGGAGCGACTACGAGCAGTACTTC. Translated: CASSQGGWSDYEQYF.